What follows are 18 T cell receptor beta chains derived from one specimen sequenced in a study of cytomegalovirus exposure and HLA in healthy donors. It was with 60 Vbeta and 13 Jbeta primers that the PCR ran. Repertoires were generated with immunoSEQ multiplex PCR, while TCRdb's copy carries only in-frame clones and drops some. This table holds about 200,000 clones. The sequenced sample consisted of PBMCs. The receptors were gathered from a girl aged 2-10 years in good health and CMV-seropositive.

The chain couples TRBV7-9 to TRBJ2-1, with 15 bases matching TRBD2. V shed 1 base and J 8 bases; nucleotides not matched to a gene: 6. The CDR3 is 17 residues long. The germline V gene has CDR1 SEHNR and CDR2 FQNEAQ (reference sequence). CDR3 DNA: TGTGCCAGCAGCTTAGGACGGACTAGCGGGAGGGCCGATGAGCAGTTCTTC. Translation gives CASSLGRTSGRADEQFF.

The CDR3: CASSWGTSGRGTGELFF. The CDR3 nucleotides read TGTGCCAGCAGCTGGGGGACTAGCGGGAGAGGCACCGGGGAGCTGTTTTTT. The chain recombines TRBV5-6 with TRBJ2-2, with TRBD2 identical over 14 bases. V lost 3 bases to trimming and J lost 4 bases; unmatched junction nucleotides: 5. This CDR3 comprises 17 residues. The germline V gene has CDR1 SGHDT and CDR2 YYEEEE.

J is TRBJ1-1 and V is TRBV6-5, with D unresolved. V lost 5 bases and J lost 0, with 13 bases in between. Germline V gives CDR1 MNHEY, CDR2 SVGAGI. The CDR3 has 15 residues. CDR3 sequence: CASSRQVELNTEAFF. The CDR3 bases are TGTGCCAGCAGTCGTCAAGTGGAGTTGAACACTGAAGCTTTCTTT.

This rearrangement joins TRBV5-4 to TRBJ2-3; 8 positions agree with TRBD2. The germline gives CDR1 SGHNT, CDR2 YYREEE (reference sequence). The CDR3 has 16 amino acids. V lost 4 bases and J lost 3; bases outside the gene matches: 10. The CDR3 nucleotides are TGTGCCAGCAGCAGGTGGTCGGGACTAGGGACAGATACGCAGTATTTT. Its translation is CASSRWSGLGTDTQYF.

The chain recombines TRBV4-2 with TRBJ2-7; 8 bases are a match to TRBD2. The germline gives CDR1 LGHNA, CDR2 YNFKEQ. There are 16 residues in the CDR3. Losses at the gene ends were 1 base for V and 0 bases for J; bases not matched to a gene: 5. Here the CDR3 DNA reads TGTGCCAGCAGCCAAGGGAGCGCGGGAGGCTCCTACGAGCAGTACTTC. Its protein is CASSQGSAGGSYEQYF.

Concerning this clone: One end of the junction is discordant with germline, which a read error may explain. V gene TRBV6-6 combines with J gene TRBJ2-1; perhaps TRBD2 as D (6 bases). CDR1 and CDR2 (germline): MNHNY, SVGAGI (reference sequence). The CDR3 runs 15 residues. The CDR3 DNA follows: TGTGCCAGCACTTATCGAGATGGCCCGTCGGACTACAACATCTTC. Encoded protein: CASTYRDGPSDYNIF.

The rearrangement uses TRBV29-1 and TRBJ2-3; 14 bases align to TRBD2. Germline CDR1 is SQVTM and CDR2 is ANQGSEA. V shed 6 bases, J shed 6 bases, and the junction held 8 bases outside the gene matches. CDR3 size: 15 residues. CDR3 coding DNA: TGCAGCGTCAACGACGGACTAGCGGGAGGTGATACGCAGTATTTT. This gives the protein CSVNDGLAGGDTQYF.

DNA of the CDR3: TGTGCCAGCAGAACGGGACAGGGGGCTGGGACCGGGGAGCTGTTTTTT. Amino acid sequence: CASRTGQGAGTGELFF. The chain employs TRBV9 and TRBJ2-2; 12 bases are shared with TRBD1. CDR1 and CDR2 (germline): SGDLS, YYNGEE. This CDR3 is built from 16 residues. V lost 5 bases and J lost 5; bases outside the gene matches: 7. The whole variable domain, filled in from reference TRBV9 and TRBJ2-2, reads DSGVTQTPKHLITATGQRVTLRCSPRSGDLSVYWYQQSLDQGLQFLIQYYNGEERAKGNILERFSAQQFPDLHSELNLSSLELGDSALYFCASRTGQGAGTGELFFGEGSRLTVL.

The chain recombines TRBV5-6 with TRBJ2-7; 7 bases are a match to TRBD1. Trimming took 6 bases from V and 2 from J; bases not matched to a gene: 8. Per germline, CDR1 SGHDT and CDR2 YYEEEE. CDR3 length equals 14 residues. CDR3 region: CASKFRQGPYEQYF. DNA of the CDR3: TGTGCCAGCAAATTTAGACAGGGACCCTACGAGCAGTACTTC.

The chain carries TRBV11-1 and TRBJ2-7; unclear D gene. The ends were cut back, 3 bases at V and 1 base at J, with 7 bases in the middle. The CDR3 has 13 amino acids. Germline CDR1 is SGHAT and CDR2 is FQDESV (reference sequence). DNA of the CDR3: TGTGCCAGCAGCTTGGGCCCTTCCTACGAGCAGTACTTC. It encodes CASSLGPSYEQYF.

This chain uses TRBV11-2 with TRBJ2-3; weak D call: TRBD2 (5 bases). V gave up 1 base and J gave up 7 bases, with 12 bases separating them. The germline CDR1 and CDR2 sequences are SGHAT and FQNNGV. This CDR3 comprises 14 residues. The CDR3: CASSLASRLNTQYF. The CDR3 nucleotides are TGTGCCAGCAGCTTAGCTAGTCGACTAAATACGCAGTATTTT.

The gene calls are TRBV18 and TRBJ2-1; 9 nucleotides match TRBD1. The germline CDR1 and CDR2 sequences are KGHSH and LQKENI. The CDR3 extends over 14 amino acids. Losses at the gene ends were 5 bases for V and 5 bases for J; bases not matched to a gene: 4. Here the CDR3 reads CASSGGQGHNEQFF. CDR3 DNA: TGTGCCAGCTCAGGGGGACAGGGCCACAATGAGCAGTTCTTC.

V gene TRBV5-1 combines with J gene TRBJ2-7, with 12 bases aligning to TRBD2. V dropped 1 base and J dropped 0; count of bases not matched to a gene: 5. This CDR3 comprises 17 residues. The germline gives CDR1 SGHRS, CDR2 YFSETQ. The chain's CDR3 is CASSLWTSGISSYEQYF. Here the CDR3 DNA reads TGCGCCAGCAGCTTGTGGACTAGCGGGATAAGCTCCTACGAGCAGTACTTC.

This chain links TRBV7-2 with TRBJ2-2; D possibly corresponds to TRBD1 (5 bases). The CDR3 has 15 residues. V was pared by 2 bases and J by 3 bases, with 10 bases between. The germline CDR1 and CDR2 sequences are SGHTA and FQGNSA. CDR3 sequence reads: CASSLRTQHTGELFF. CDR3 DNA sequence: TGTGCCAGCAGCTTAAGGACACAGCACACCGGGGAGCTGTTTTTT.

CDR3 protein: CASSQKQGAAGEQYF. The DNA for the CDR3 is TGTGCCAGCAGCCAGAAACAGGGGGCGGCAGGCGAGCAGTACTTC. The chain recombines TRBV6-5 with TRBJ2-7; 9 nucleotides line up with TRBD1. Looked up from germline, CDR1 is MNHEY and CDR2 is SVGAGI. The ends lost 6 bases at V and 6 bases at J; junction bases unmatched: 12. This CDR3 spans 15 amino acids.

The gene calls are TRBV5-1 and TRBJ2-5, with D tentatively TRBD2 (6 bases). Germline-derived CDR1 and CDR2 are SGHRS and YFSETQ. Trimming removed 0 bases at V and 2 bases at J, with 11 bases between. The CDR3 consists of 15 residues. In DNA, the CDR3 is TGCGCCAGCAGCTTGGCGGGTAGCGGACAAGAGACCCAGTACTTC. Its translation: CASSLAGSGQETQYF.

This CDR3 is CAISVTRQGAFSPLHF. CDR3 bases: TGTGCCATCAGTGTTACCAGACAGGGGGCATTTTCACCCCTCCACTTT. This rearrangement joins TRBV10-3 to TRBJ1-6; 10 bases are shared with TRBD1. After removal of 4 bases from V and 9 bases from J, the junction contained 9 bases not matched to a gene. Germline CDR1 reads ENHRY; CDR2 reads SYGVKD. CDR3 length equals 16 residues.

J is TRBJ2-5 and V is TRBV11-2; 7 bases match TRBD1. The closer fit of TRBJ2-7 to the DNA end suggests the J call may be wrong. This CDR3 region has 16 residues. The germline gives CDR1 SGHAT, CDR2 FQNNGV. CDR3 nucleotides: TGTGCCAGCAGCTTAGCTCCGGGACAGCGGTCCTACGAGCAGTACTTC. Translated: CASSLAPGQRSYEQYF.